A single sample is the source of the 23 T cell receptor beta chains below, sequenced in a study of T cells after yellow fever vaccination. TCRdb analysed the 5' RACE reads with MiXCR anew, one entry per CDR3 protein. The repertoire holds about 240,000 distinct CDR3 sequences, with 6.5% to 8.5% as singletons. Here the sequenced sample was CD4+ T cells sorted from PBMCs, taken 15 days after the yellow fever booster vaccination. Source of these receptors: a man aged 30-40 years who received the YFV17D yellow fever vaccine.

This clonotype occurred many times. J is TRBJ1-1 and V is TRBV12-3 or TRBV12-4; a weak D match, TRBD1 (6 bases). The germline V and J ends were trimmed by 3 bases and 10 bases, with 15 bases remaining between them. This CDR3 region has 13 residues. In nucleotides, the CDR3 is TGTGCCAGCAGTTTGGGGCCAGGGGAGACAGCTTTCTTT. This sequence encodes CASSLGPGETAFF.

This clonotype was seen at least ten times. The rearrangement links TRBV15 to TRBJ2-3; 11 bases line up with TRBD2. CDR3 length: 17 residues. J gave up 4 bases and V 0 bases, and 6 bases lay outside the gene matches. Germline V CDR1 and CDR2: LNHNV, YYDKDF (reference sequence). For the CDR3, the DNA is TGTGCCACCAGCAGAGATCGACGACTAGCGGGATCAGATACGCAGTATTTT. This sequence encodes CATSRDRRLAGSDTQYF.

This clonotype was seen a handful of times. The V gene is TRBV28, the J gene TRBJ2-7; the D is unclear. The CDR3 contains 13 residues. Deletions cut 3 bases from V and 5 bases from J, with 11 bases between. The germline CDR1 and CDR2 sequences are MDHEN and SYDVKM. The CDR3 DNA sequence: TGTGCCAGCAGTTTCCCATACCGGGACGAGCAGTACTTC. As protein: CASSFPYRDEQYF.

The V and J genes are TRBV20-1 and TRBJ2-3; a weak D match, TRBD2 (6 bases). V was clipped by 1 base and J by 3 bases, with 11 bases between them. Germline assignment: CDR1 DFQATT and CDR2 SNEGSKA (reference sequence). This CDR3 has 14 amino acids. In DNA form, the CDR3 reads TGCAGTGCTAGAGTCGGGGGAGTGACAGATACGCAGTATTTT. Protein sequence: CSARVGGVTDTQYF.

This clonotype was recorded many times. At one end, the junction sequence differs from germline, possibly due to a read error. V is TRBV7-3 and J is TRBJ2-1, with TRBD1 as a possible D gene (5 bases). The CDR3 length is 14 residues. Germline V lookup: CDR1 SGHTA, CDR2 FQGTGA. CDR3 nucleotide sequence: TGTGCCAGCAGCCTAACCCACAGGTCGGGTGAGCAGTTCTTC. Protein product: CASSLTHRSGEQFF. The variable domain in full, completed from reference TRBV7-3 and TRBJ2-1, reads GAGVSQTPSNKVTEKGKYVELRCDPISGHTALYWYRQSLGQGPEFLIYFQGTGAADDSGLPNDRFFAVRPEGSVSTLKIQRTERGDSAVYLCASSLTHRSGEQFFGPGTRLTVL.

This clonotype was seen only a few times. This sequence joins TRBV9 and TRBJ2-1; D might be TRBD1 (5 bases). This CDR3 has 15 amino acids. V was cut by 4 bases and J by 4 bases, with 15 bases left in between. The germline V gene has CDR1 SGDLS and CDR2 YYNGEE. The CDR3 protein is CASSQGLVTYNEQFF. The CDR3, as DNA: TGTGCCAGCAGCCAGGGCCTAGTTACTTACAATGAGCAGTTCTTC.

The CDR3 DNA is TGCGCCAGCAGCTGGACAGGGTTATCGGGAGGGGTCCAAGAGACCCAGTACTTC. Amino acid sequence: CASSWTGLSGGVQETQYF. This chain links TRBV5-1 with TRBJ2-5, with D perhaps given as TRBD1 or TRBD2 (8 bases each). The CDR3 length is 18 residues. Germline CDR1 is SGHRS and CDR2 is YFSETQ. V was clipped by 3 bases and J by 1 base, with 22 bases between them.

This rearrangement joins TRBV30 to TRBJ1-1, with 10 bases aligning to TRBD1. CDR3 length: 13 residues. The junction had 8 bases not matched to a gene; V was cut back by 6 bases and J by 7 bases. Per germline, CDR1 GTSNPN and CDR2 SVGIG (reference sequence). In DNA form, the CDR3 reads TGTGCCTGCGCCGGGACAGGGGTAGGTGAAGCTTTCTTT. The encoded protein is CACAGTGVGEAFF.

This clonotype was observed a handful of times. The V and J genes are TRBV5-1 and TRBJ2-1; the match to TRBD1 covers 10 bases. The CDR3 sequence is 15 residues long. Looked up from germline, CDR1 is SGHRS and CDR2 is YFSETQ. The J segment lost 6 bases and the V segment lost 2 bases, leaving 5 bases of the junction unmatched. CDR3 loop: CASSFTRTGGNEQFF. In DNA form, the CDR3 reads TGCGCCAGCAGCTTCACGAGGACAGGGGGCAATGAGCAGTTCTTC.

This clonotype occurred many times. This chain uses TRBV4-3 with TRBJ2-1, with TRBD1 matching 7 bases. CDR1 and CDR2 (germline): LGHNA, YSLEER. The CDR3 runs 13 residues. Unmatched junction bases numbered 2, after V lost 0 bases and J lost 9 bases. The CDR3 coding sequence is TGCGCCAGCAGCCAAGAAGGGGGCTTTGAGCAGTTCTTC. Its translation: CASSQEGGFEQFF.

This clonotype has just a few counts. CDR3 sequence reads: CASRSSGSGVQQYF. The DNA for the CDR3 is TGTGCCAGCAGGTCTAGCGGGAGCGGGGTTCAACAGTATTTT. The chain is built from TRBV7-2 and TRBJ2-3, with 10 bases fitting TRBD2. Germline V lookup: CDR1 SGHTA, CDR2 FQGNSA. The CDR3 sequence is 14 residues long. J lost 12 bases, V lost 6 bases, and 12 bases had no gene match.

This chain links TRBV10-3 with TRBJ2-2, with D maybe TRBD1 (5 bases). Trimming shortened V by 4 bases and J by 6 bases, and 15 bases separated the two germline ends. Germline CDR1 and CDR2: ENHRY and SYGVKD. The CDR3 sequence is 15 residues long. This CDR3 reads CAISVGQRQSGELFF. For the CDR3, the DNA is TGTGCCATCAGTGTTGGCCAGCGACAGTCCGGGGAGCTGTTTTTT.

The rearrangement joins TRBV29-1 to TRBJ2-2; 12 bases match TRBD2. The CDR3 totals 17 residues. V shed 7 bases, J shed 1 base, and the junction held 10 bases outside the gene matches. Germline CDR1 reads SQVTM; CDR2 reads ANQGSEA. CDR3: CSARGRGLAGNTGELFF. In nucleotides, the CDR3 is TGCAGCGCCCGGGGGCGGGGACTAGCGGGGAACACCGGGGAGCTGTTTTTT.

This clonotype was picked up many times. The chain combines TRBV7-2 with TRBJ2-7, with 11 positions matching TRBD1. Germline V gene lookup returns CDR1 SGHTA and CDR2 FQGNSA. The CDR3 spans 15 residues. With 5 bases clipped from V and 2 bases from J, the junction kept 5 bases outside the gene matches. The DNA of the CDR3 is TGTGCCAGCAGCCTGGGACAGGGGGTGCCCTACGAGCAGTACTTC. Its protein is CASSLGQGVPYEQYF.

This clonotype showed up many times. V is TRBV11-2 and J is TRBJ1-1, with TRBD1 matching over 8 bases. The J segment lost 4 bases and the V segment lost 7 bases, leaving 5 bases of the junction unmatched. The CDR3 sequence is 13 residues long. Germline V gene sequence: CDR1 SGHAT, CDR2 FQNNGV. The CDR3 here is CASTLDRGTEAFF. The CDR3, as DNA: TGTGCCAGCACCCTTGACAGGGGCACTGAAGCTTTCTTT.

This clonotype was detected many times. V gene TRBV5-1 combines with J gene TRBJ2-7; D is unclear. Trimming shortened V by 0 bases and J by 6 bases, and 16 bases separated the two germline ends. The germline CDR1 and CDR2 sequences are SGHRS and YFSETQ. The CDR3 runs 15 residues. Here the CDR3 reads CASSLVVDRSGEQYF. As DNA, the CDR3 is TGCGCCAGCAGCTTGGTGGTAGATAGGTCAGGCGAGCAGTACTTC. Full variable domain (outside the CDR3, taken from reference TRBV5-1 and TRBJ2-7): KAGVTQTPRYLIKTRGQQVTLSCSPISGHRSVSWYQQTPGQGLQFLFEYFSETQRNKGNFPGRFSGRQFSNSRSEMNVSTLELGDSALYLCASSLVVDRSGEQYFGPGTRLTVT.

The table lists this clonotype with many counts. This sequence joins TRBV9 and TRBJ2-1, with TRBD2 identical over 11 bases. Germline CDR1 and CDR2: SGDLS and YYNGEE. V dropped 0 bases and J dropped 8; count of bases not matched to a gene: 4. The CDR3 consists of 15 residues. The CDR3 DNA is TGTGCCAGCAGCGTAGATGGACTAGCGGGTTATGAGCAGTTCTTC. Amino acid sequence: CASSVDGLAGYEQFF.

J is TRBJ2-3 and V is TRBV4-3; 9 bases are shared with TRBD2. Trimming cost V 1 base and J 5 bases; bases outside gene matches: 7. CDR3 length: 16 residues. Germline values: CDR1 LGHNA, CDR2 YSLEER. In nucleotides, the CDR3 is TGCGCCAGCAGCCAAGTAGGGGCGGGAGGGGGAGATACGCAGTATTTT. This codes for CASSQVGAGGGDTQYF.

The chain has TRBV20-1 and TRBJ1-3; D remains unclear. Germline lookup yields CDR1 DFQATT and CDR2 SNEGSKA (reference sequence). V shed 6 bases and J shed 4 bases, with 13 bases lying between them. The CDR3 contains 13 residues. In nucleotides, the CDR3 is TGCAGTGCCCTTGACCGTGTGGGAAACACCATATATTTT. Translation: CSALDRVGNTIYF.

This clonotype was counted between two and nine times. This rearrangement joins TRBV10-3 to TRBJ2-1, with D uncertain. The V gene lost 1 base and the J gene lost 10 bases, with 5 bases spanning the gap. CDR3 size: 11 residues. The V gene's germline CDR1 is ENHRY and CDR2 SYGVKD. CDR3 nucleotide sequence: TGTGCCATCAGTGAGTTGCGAGAGCAGTTCTTC. Translation gives CAISELREQFF.

The chain employs TRBV5-1 and TRBJ2-1, with 13 bases that match TRBD2. This CDR3 comprises 17 residues. Germline assignment: CDR1 SGHRS and CDR2 YFSETQ. V was clipped by 3 bases and J by 7 bases; unmatched bases: 10. In nucleotides, the CDR3 is TGCGCCAGCAGCTATTGGACTAGCGGGAGCGGGACGAATGAGCAGTTCTTC. The encoded protein is CASSYWTSGSGTNEQFF.

This clonotype was detected ten times or more. CDR3 loop: CSASSSGRLSYEQYF. The CDR3, as DNA: TGCAGTGCTAGTTCTAGCGGGAGATTGTCCTACGAGCAGTACTTC. The chain joins TRBV20-1 to TRBJ2-7; 10 nucleotides agree with TRBD2. The germline V gene encodes CDR1 DFQATT and CDR2 SNEGSKA (reference sequence). CDR3 length: 15 residues. V lost 3 bases and J lost 1; bases outside the gene matches: 6.

This clonotype was detected many times. The rearrangement links TRBV28 to TRBJ1-1; D is perhaps TRBD1 (6 bases). Germline V gives CDR1 MDHEN, CDR2 SYDVKM. The CDR3 has 13 residues. Here the CDR3 reads CAATGPLSTEAFF. DNA of the CDR3: TGTGCGGCGACAGGCCCTCTGAGTACTGAAGCTTTCTTT.